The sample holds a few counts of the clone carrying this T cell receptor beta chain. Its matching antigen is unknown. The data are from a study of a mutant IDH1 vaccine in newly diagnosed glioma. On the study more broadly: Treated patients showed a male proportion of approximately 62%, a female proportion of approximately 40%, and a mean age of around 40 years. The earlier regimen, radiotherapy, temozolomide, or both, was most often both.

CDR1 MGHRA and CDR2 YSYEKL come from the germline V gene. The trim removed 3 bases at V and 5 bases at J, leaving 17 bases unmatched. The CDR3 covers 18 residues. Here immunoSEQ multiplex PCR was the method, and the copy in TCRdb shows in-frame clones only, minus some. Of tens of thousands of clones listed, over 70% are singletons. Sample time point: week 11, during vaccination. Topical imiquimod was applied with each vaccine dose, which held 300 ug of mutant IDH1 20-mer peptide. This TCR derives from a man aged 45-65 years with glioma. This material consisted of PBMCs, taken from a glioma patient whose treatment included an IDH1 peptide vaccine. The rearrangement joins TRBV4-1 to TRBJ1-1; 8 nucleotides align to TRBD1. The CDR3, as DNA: TGCGCCAGCAGCCACCGACAGGGGACCCCTTTGGTGGGGACTGAAGCTTTCTTT. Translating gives CASSHRQGTPLVGTEAFF.